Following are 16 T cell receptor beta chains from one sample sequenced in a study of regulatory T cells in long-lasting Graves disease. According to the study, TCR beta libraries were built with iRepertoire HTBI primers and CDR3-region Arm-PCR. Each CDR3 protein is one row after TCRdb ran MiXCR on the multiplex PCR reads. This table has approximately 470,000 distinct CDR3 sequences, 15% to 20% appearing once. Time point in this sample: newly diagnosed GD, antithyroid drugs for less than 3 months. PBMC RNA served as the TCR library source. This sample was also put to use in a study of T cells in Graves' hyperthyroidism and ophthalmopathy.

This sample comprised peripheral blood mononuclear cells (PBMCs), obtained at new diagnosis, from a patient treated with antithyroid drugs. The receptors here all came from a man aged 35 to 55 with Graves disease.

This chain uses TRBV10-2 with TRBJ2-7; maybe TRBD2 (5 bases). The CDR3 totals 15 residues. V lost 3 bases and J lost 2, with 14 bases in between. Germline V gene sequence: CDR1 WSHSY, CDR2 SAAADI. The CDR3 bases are TGCGCCAGCAGTGACATTCGCGGGTTCGCCTACGAGCAGTACTTC. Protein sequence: CASSDIRGFAYEQYF.

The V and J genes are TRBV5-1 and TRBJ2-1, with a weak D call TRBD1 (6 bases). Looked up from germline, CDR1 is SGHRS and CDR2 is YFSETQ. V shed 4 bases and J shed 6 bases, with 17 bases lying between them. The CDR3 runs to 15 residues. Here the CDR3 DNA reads TGCGCCAGCAGCGTGTCCGGGACATCCCTCAATGAGCAGTTCTTC. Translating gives CASSVSGTSLNEQFF.

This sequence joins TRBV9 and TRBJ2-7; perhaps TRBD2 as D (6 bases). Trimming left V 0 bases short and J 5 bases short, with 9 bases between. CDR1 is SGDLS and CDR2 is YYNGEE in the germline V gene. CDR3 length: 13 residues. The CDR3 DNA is TGTGCCAGCAGCGTAGGGGGGGTTAACGAGCAGTACTTC. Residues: CASSVGGVNEQYF.

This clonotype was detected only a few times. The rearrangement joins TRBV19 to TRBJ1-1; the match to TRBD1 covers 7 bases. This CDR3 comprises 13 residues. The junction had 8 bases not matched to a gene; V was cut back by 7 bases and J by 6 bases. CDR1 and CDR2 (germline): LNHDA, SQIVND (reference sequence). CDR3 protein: CASIPGGFAEAFF. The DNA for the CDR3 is TGTGCCAGTATTCCAGGGGGGTTCGCTGAAGCTTTCTTT.

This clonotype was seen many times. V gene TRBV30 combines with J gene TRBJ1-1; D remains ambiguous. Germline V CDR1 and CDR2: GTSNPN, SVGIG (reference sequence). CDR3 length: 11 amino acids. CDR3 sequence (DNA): TGTGCGGGTTGGGTTGGGACTGAAGCTTTCTTT. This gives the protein CAGWVGTEAFF.

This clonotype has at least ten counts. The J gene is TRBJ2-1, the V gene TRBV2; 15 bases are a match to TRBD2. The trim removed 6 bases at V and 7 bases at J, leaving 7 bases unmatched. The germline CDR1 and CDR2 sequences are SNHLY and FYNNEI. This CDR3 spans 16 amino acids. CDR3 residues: CASSRSGTSGRNEQFF. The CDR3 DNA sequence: TGTGCCAGCAGCCGATCCGGGACTAGCGGGAGGAATGAGCAGTTCTTC.

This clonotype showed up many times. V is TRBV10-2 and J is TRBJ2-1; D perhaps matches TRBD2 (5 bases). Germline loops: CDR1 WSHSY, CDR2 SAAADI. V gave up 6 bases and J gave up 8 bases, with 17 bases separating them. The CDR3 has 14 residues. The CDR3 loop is CASRGLVVGDEQFF. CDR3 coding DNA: TGCGCCAGCAGAGGACTGGTTGTGGGCGATGAGCAGTTCTTC.

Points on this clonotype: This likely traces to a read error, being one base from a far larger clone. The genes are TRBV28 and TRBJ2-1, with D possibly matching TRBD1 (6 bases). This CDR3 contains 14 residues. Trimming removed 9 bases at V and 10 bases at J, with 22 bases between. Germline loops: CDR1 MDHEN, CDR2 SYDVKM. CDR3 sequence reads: CASSLQGAIGEQFF. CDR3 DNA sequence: TGTGCCAGTTCCCTACAGGGCGCGATTGGCGAGCAGTTCTTC.

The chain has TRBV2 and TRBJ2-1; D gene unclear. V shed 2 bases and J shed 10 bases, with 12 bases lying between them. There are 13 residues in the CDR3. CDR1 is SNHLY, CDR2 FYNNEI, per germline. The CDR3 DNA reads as TGTGCCAGCAGTGAATCCCTAGGGCGGGAGCAGTTCTTC. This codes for CASSESLGREQFF.

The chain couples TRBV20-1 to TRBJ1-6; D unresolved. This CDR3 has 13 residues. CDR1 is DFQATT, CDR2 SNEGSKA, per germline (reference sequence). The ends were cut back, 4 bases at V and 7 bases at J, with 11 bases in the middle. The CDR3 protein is CSATTDSNSPLHF. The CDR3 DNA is TGCAGTGCTACGACGGACTCCAATTCACCCCTCCACTTT.

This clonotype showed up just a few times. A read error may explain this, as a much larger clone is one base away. This CDR3 reads CAISDSTGRYKQYF. CDR3 in DNA: TGTGCCATCAGTGATTCGACTGGACGCTACAAGCAGTACTTC. The chain is built from TRBV10-3 and TRBJ2-7, with D unclear. The CDR3 sequence is 14 residues long. Germline assignment: CDR1 ENHRY and CDR2 SYGVKD.

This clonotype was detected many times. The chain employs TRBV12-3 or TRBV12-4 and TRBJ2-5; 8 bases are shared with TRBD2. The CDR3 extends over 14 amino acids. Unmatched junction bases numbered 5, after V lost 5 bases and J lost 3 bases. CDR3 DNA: TGTGCCAGCAGTCTTAGCGGGGTAGAAGAGACCCAGTACTTC. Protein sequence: CASSLSGVEETQYF.

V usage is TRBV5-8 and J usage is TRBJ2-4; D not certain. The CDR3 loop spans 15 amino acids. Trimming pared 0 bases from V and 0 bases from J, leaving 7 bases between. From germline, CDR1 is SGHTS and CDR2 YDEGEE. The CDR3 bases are TGTGCCAGCAGCTTGGAGGGATTAGCCAAAAACATTCAGTACTTC. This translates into CASSLEGLAKNIQYF.

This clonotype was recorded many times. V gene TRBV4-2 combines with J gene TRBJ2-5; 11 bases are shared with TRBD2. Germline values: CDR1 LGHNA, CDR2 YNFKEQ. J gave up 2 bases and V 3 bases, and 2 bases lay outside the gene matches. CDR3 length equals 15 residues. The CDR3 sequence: CASSQGTSGQETQYF. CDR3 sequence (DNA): TGTGCCAGCAGCCAGGGGACTAGCGGTCAAGAGACCCAGTACTTC.

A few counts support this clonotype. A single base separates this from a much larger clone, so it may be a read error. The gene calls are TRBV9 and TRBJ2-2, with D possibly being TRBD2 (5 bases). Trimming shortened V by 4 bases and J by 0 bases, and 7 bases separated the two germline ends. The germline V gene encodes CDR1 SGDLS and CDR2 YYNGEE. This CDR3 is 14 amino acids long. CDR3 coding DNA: TGTGCCAGCAGCCCCGGGACGAACACCGGGGAGCTGTTTTTT. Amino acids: CASSPGTNTGELFF. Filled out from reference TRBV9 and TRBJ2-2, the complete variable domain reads DSGVTQTPKHLITATGQRVTLRCSPRSGDLSVYWYQQSLDQGLQFLIQYYNGEERAKGNILERFSAQQFPDLHSELNLSSLELGDSALYFCASSPGTNTGELFFGEGSRLTVL.

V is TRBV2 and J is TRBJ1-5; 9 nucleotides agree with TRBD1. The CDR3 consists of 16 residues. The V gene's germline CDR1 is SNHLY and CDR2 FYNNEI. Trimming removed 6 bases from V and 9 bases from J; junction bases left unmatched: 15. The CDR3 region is CASRENRPGTGSPQHF. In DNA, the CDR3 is TGTGCCAGCAGGGAGAATCGTCCCGGGACAGGGTCGCCCCAGCATTTT.